The next 24 T cell receptor beta chains were all read from a single sample in a study of T-cell memory formation after mild COVID-19. From the 5' RACE reads, TCRdb called clonotypes with MiXCR, one entry per CDR3 protein. The sample records under 300,000 distinct CDR3 sequences, 8.5% to 9.5% being singletons. Sequencing was done on a sample of PBMCs or a T cell subset sorted from them (not recorded which). The receptors shown here come from a man between 18 and 29 years old who had mild COVID-19 (a few samples of this study predate the infection). Cell type and time point are not known.

The chain combines TRBV5-6 with TRBJ1-4; maybe TRBD1 (5 bases). The V end lost 8 bases, the J end lost 0 bases, and 11 bases lay between the germline ends. Per germline, CDR1 SGHDT and CDR2 YYEEEE. The CDR3 covers 14 residues. CDR3 sequence (DNA): TGTGCCAGTGGGGCCATGACAACTAATGAAAAACTGTTTTTT. This gives the protein CASGAMTTNEKLFF. Supplemented by reference TRBV5-6 and TRBJ1-4, the full variable domain reads DAGVTQSPTHLIKTRGQQVTLRCSPKSGHDTVSWYQQALGQGPQFIFQYYEEEERQRGNFPDRFSGHQFPNYSSELNVNALLLGDSALYLCASGAMTTNEKLFFGSGTQLSVL.

The sample holds a few counts of this clonotype. The chain uses TRBV11-3 and TRBJ2-2, with unresolved D. CDR3 length equals 14 residues. V lost 5 bases and J 6 bases, leaving 13 bases between the germline ends. Germline-derived CDR1 and CDR2 are SGHNT and YENEEA. The CDR3 reads CASSTRLGAGELFF. In DNA, the CDR3 is TGTGCCAGCAGCACTCGGCTAGGAGCCGGGGAGCTGTTTTTT.

The chain is built from TRBV20-1 and TRBJ1-6; D is unclear. V gave up 0 bases and J gave up 8 bases, with 14 bases separating them. The germline V gene encodes CDR1 DFQATT and CDR2 SNEGSKA (reference sequence). The CDR3 has 15 amino acids. The CDR3 DNA reads TGCAGTGCTAGAGATTGGGTAGTCAACCATTCACCCCTCCACTTT. Residues: CSARDWVVNHSPLHF.

This clonotype was found a few times. The chain links TRBV7-2 to TRBJ2-5, with D possibly TRBD2 on 5 matching bases. Trimming removed 5 bases at V and 7 bases at J, with 11 bases between. Germline CDR1 is SGHTA and CDR2 is FQGNSA. The CDR3 runs to 12 residues. In DNA form, the CDR3 reads TGTGCCAGCAGCCCGCGGGCGGGGACCCAGTACTTC. Its protein is CASSPRAGTQYF.

The V call is TRBV12-3 or TRBV12-4, the J call TRBJ2-7; D possibly corresponds to TRBD1 (6 bases). V lost 3 bases and J 6 bases, leaving 12 bases between the germline ends. The CDR3 loop spans 13 amino acids. The CDR3 bases are TGTGCCAGCAGTTTTGTCAGGGGCGGCGAGCAGTACTTC. This codes for CASSFVRGGEQYF.

This clonotype was seen only a few times. The rearrangement joins TRBV7-9 to TRBJ2-5; D gene ambiguous. The CDR3 contains 15 residues. Trimming left V 1 base short and J 5 bases short, with 14 bases between. Germline V gene lookup returns CDR1 SEHNR and CDR2 FQNEAQ (reference sequence). The CDR3 DNA reads as TGTGCCAGCAGCTTAGTCCAGACCTTGAGGGAGACCCAGTACTTC. Amino acids: CASSLVQTLRETQYF.

This clonotype turned up a few times. This sequence joins TRBV20-1 and TRBJ2-3; no definite D call. Germline V gene sequence: CDR1 DFQATT, CDR2 SNEGSKA (reference sequence). V lost 6 bases and J lost 4, with 8 bases in between. The CDR3 length is 11 residues. DNA of the CDR3: TGCAGTGCCGGACGTCCAGATACGCAGTATTTT. It translates to CSAGRPDTQYF.

In its sample, this clonotype was seen many times. The V call is TRBV29-1, the J call TRBJ1-1; D is unresolved. The length of the CDR3 is 13 residues. V lost 2 bases to trimming and J lost 0 bases, with 7 bases between them. Looked up from germline, CDR1 is SQVTM and CDR2 is ANQGSEA. CDR3 region: CSVEPFVNTEAFF. The CDR3 DNA reads TGCAGCGTTGAACCGTTTGTGAACACTGAAGCTTTCTTT.

This clonotype was seen only a few times. The chain carries TRBV7-9 and TRBJ2-1, with a possible D match to TRBD1 (7 bases). The CDR3 has 15 residues. CDR1 is SEHNR, CDR2 FQNEAQ, per germline (reference sequence). V lost 1 base, J lost 6 bases, and 13 bases lay in between. CDR3 amino acids: CASSLGAGGINEQFF. CDR3 coding DNA: TGTGCCAGCAGCTTAGGGGCAGGGGGGATCAATGAGCAGTTCTTC.

The chain has TRBV7-9 and TRBJ1-2; maybe TRBD1 (5 bases). Germline V CDR1 and CDR2: SEHNR, FQNEAQ (reference sequence). V dropped 4 bases and J dropped 3 bases, with 21 bases sitting between them. The CDR3 length is 17 residues. The CDR3: CASSSPTAAPSDYGYTF. The CDR3 nucleotides are TGTGCCAGCAGCTCTCCGACAGCAGCGCCCTCGGACTATGGCTACACCTTC.

This clonotype has just a few counts. The rearrangement links TRBV4-3 to TRBJ2-3; D possibly uses TRBD1 or TRBD2 (5 bases each). The V and J ends lost 2 bases and 5 bases respectively, with 17 bases between them. Per the germline V gene, CDR1 is LGHNA and CDR2 is YSLEER. The CDR3 contains 16 residues. For the CDR3, the DNA is TGCGCCAGCAGCCAATTGTCCGGGACCGGGCGAGATACGCAGTATTTT. Translation gives CASSQLSGTGRDTQYF.

This clonotype has a handful of counts. V usage is TRBV4-3 and J usage is TRBJ2-1; no reliable D call. CDR3 length: 14 residues. Germline CDR1 and CDR2: LGHNA and YSLEER. Trimming left V 0 bases short and J 11 bases short, with 14 bases between. Here the CDR3 DNA reads TGCGCCAGCAGCCAAGAGGAAGGTTACTTTCAGCAGTTCTTC. Its translation: CASSQEEGYFQQFF.

This clonotype was counted only a few times. The chain couples TRBV28 to TRBJ2-2, with a possible D match to TRBD2 (5 bases). This CDR3 comprises 12 residues. V was clipped by 7 bases and J by 4 bases, with 7 bases between them. Germline CDR1 MDHEN, CDR2 SYDVKM. In DNA, the CDR3 is TGTGCCAGCAAGGGAGTCACCGGGGAGCTGTTTTTT. Amino acid sequence: CASKGVTGELFF.

This clonotype was seen only a few times. This chain joins TRBV20-1 and TRBJ2-3; TRBD2 aligns across 10 bases. This CDR3 comprises 13 residues. With V trimmed by 5 bases and J by 6 bases, 5 bases remained unmatched. Germline CDR1 is DFQATT and CDR2 is SNEGSKA (reference sequence). This CDR3 is CSALAGGRDTQYF. The DNA of the CDR3 is TGCAGTGCTTTAGCGGGGGGACGGGATACGCAGTATTTT.

This clonotype came up many times. This chain links TRBV5-1 with TRBJ2-5; 7 bases are a match to TRBD2. V was pared by 4 bases and J by 0 bases, with 6 bases of the junction left unmatched. Germline V gene lookup returns CDR1 SGHRS and CDR2 YFSETQ. The CDR3 is 15 residues long. This CDR3 reads CASSGGSGNQETQYF. For the CDR3, the DNA is TGCGCCAGCAGCGGAGGGAGCGGGAACCAAGAGACCCAGTACTTC.

This chain uses TRBV9 with TRBJ2-5; D gene unclear. Looked up from germline, CDR1 is SGDLS and CDR2 is YYNGEE. The CDR3 spans 13 residues. V lost 1 base to trimming and J lost 5 bases, with 9 bases between them. The CDR3 spells CASSVRFHETQYF. Here the CDR3 DNA reads TGTGCCAGCAGCGTACGCTTCCACGAGACCCAGTACTTC.

This clonotype was seen a few times. The rearrangement uses TRBV5-1 and TRBJ1-6; D is perhaps TRBD1 (6 bases). Germline CDR1 and CDR2: SGHRS and YFSETQ. V lost 4 bases to trimming and J lost 7 bases, with 15 bases between them. The CDR3 length is 15 residues. CDR3 nucleotides: TGCGCCAGCAGCCCCGGCGACGGACAGAATTCACCCCTCCACTTT. This gives the protein CASSPGDGQNSPLHF.

This chain's CDR3 is CASSLDRATGELFF. Written as DNA, the CDR3 is TGTGCCAGCAGTTTAGACAGGGCCACCGGGGAGCTGTTTTTT. The genes are TRBV12-3 or TRBV12-4 and TRBJ2-2; maybe TRBD1 (6 bases). V was pared by 1 base and J by 4 bases, with 7 bases between. This CDR3 is built from 14 residues.

There are a few counts of this clonotype. The chain uses TRBV4-1 and TRBJ2-1; no firm D call. V lost 0 bases and J lost 6, with 18 bases in between. This CDR3 region has 17 residues. The germline V gene encodes CDR1 MGHRA and CDR2 YSYEKL. Here the CDR3 DNA reads TGCGCCAGCAGCCAAGATCTGGGCGCTACCTTACCCAATGAGCAGTTCTTC. Encoded protein: CASSQDLGATLPNEQFF.

This clonotype appeared a few times. CDR3 coding DNA: TGTGCCAGCAGCAAACAGAATCAGCCCCAGCATTTT. Amino acid sequence: CASSKQNQPQHF. This rearrangement joins TRBV7-2 to TRBJ1-5; D ambiguous. Germline lookup yields CDR1 SGHTA and CDR2 FQGNSA. V was clipped by 5 bases and J by 4 bases, with 6 bases between them. There are 12 residues in the CDR3.

This clonotype was seen at least ten times. The V gene is TRBV20-1, the J gene TRBJ2-2, with TRBD2 identical over 11 bases. CDR1 DFQATT and CDR2 SNEGSKA come from the germline V gene (reference sequence). V lost 6 bases to trimming and J lost 4 bases; unmatched junction nucleotides: 4. There are 14 residues in the CDR3. CDR3 sequence reads: CSATSGGTTGELFF. CDR3 nucleotide sequence: TGCAGTGCCACTAGCGGGGGCACCACCGGGGAGCTGTTTTTT.

The J gene is TRBJ2-1, the V gene TRBV27; D tentatively reads TRBD1 or TRBD2 (5 bases each). V lost 4 bases, J lost 8 bases, and 18 bases lay in between. The germline CDR1 and CDR2 sequences are MNHEY and SMNVEV (reference sequence). This CDR3 has 15 residues. In DNA, the CDR3 is TGTGCCAGCAGTTCCGACCCGGGGCCCTTCGATGAGCAGTTCTTC. Amino acids: CASSSDPGPFDEQFF.

This clonotype was seen a few times. CDR3 bases: TGCGCCAGCAGCTTGGCTACAGGGGACCTCCGGGAAAAACTGTTTTTT. Translating gives CASSLATGDLREKLFF. The chain links TRBV5-1 to TRBJ1-4; 7 bases map to TRBD1. Looked up from germline, CDR1 is SGHRS and CDR2 is YFSETQ. The CDR3 is 16 amino acids. The trim removed 0 bases at V and 8 bases at J, leaving 10 bases unmatched.

The table lists this clonotype with a few counts. The V and J genes are TRBV7-2 and TRBJ2-7, with TRBD2 as a possible D gene (5 bases). Looked up from germline, CDR1 is SGHTA and CDR2 is FQGNSA. Trimming cost V 2 bases and J 9 bases, with 11 bases left between them. This CDR3 has 12 residues. CDR3 nucleotide sequence: TGTGCCAGCAGCTTAAATCCGAGGGTGCAGTACTTC. Its translation: CASSLNPRVQYF.